Shown below are 22 T cell receptor beta chains from a single sample sequenced in a study of blood T cell repertoires in COVID-19. Assay used: immunoSEQ multiplex PCR; TCRdb lists only in-frame clones, some missing. The table lists roughly 230,000 clones, about 88% of them singletons, with 4% to 5% in the top ten. The sample comprised peripheral blood. The receptors derive from a woman aged 40-49 years who had recovered from COVID-19.

The chain combines TRBV30 with TRBJ2-3; 9 nucleotides match TRBD1. The CDR3 sequence is 14 residues long. Germline V gene lookup returns CDR1 GTSNPN and CDR2 SVGIG (reference sequence). After removal of 4 bases from V and 5 bases from J, the junction contained 7 bases not matched to a gene. The CDR3, as DNA: TGTGCCTGGATAACCGGGACAGGGATAGATACGCAGTATTTT. It specifies CAWITGTGIDTQYF.

V usage is TRBV9 and J usage is TRBJ2-1; D ambiguous. Germline CDR1 reads SGDLS; CDR2 reads YYNGEE. The CDR3 sequence is 11 residues long. Trimming took off 6 bases at V and 6 bases at J, with 7 bases between the two ends. CDR3 DNA: TGTGCCAGCACCTCTTCCAATGAGCAGTTCTTC. Translated, it gives CASTSSNEQFF.

The rearrangement uses TRBV14 and TRBJ1-1; a weak D match, TRBD1 (5 bases). Germline CDR1 and CDR2: SGHDN and FVKESK. CDR3 length equals 14 residues. Trimming took off 1 base at V and 6 bases at J, with 12 bases between the two ends. CDR3 nucleotide sequence: TGTGCCAGCAGCCAAGTTAGACAGATTTCTGAAGCTTTCTTT. This translates into CASSQVRQISEAFF.

This chain links TRBV28 with TRBJ1-5; D is ambiguous. CDR3 length: 15 residues. V was shortened by 3 bases and J by 7 bases, with 16 bases between the two germline ends. The germline CDR1 and CDR2 sequences are MDHEN and SYDVKM. CDR3 region: CASSLIRAGSQPQHF. The CDR3 coding sequence is TGTGCCAGCAGTTTGATTAGGGCGGGTTCGCAGCCCCAGCATTTT.

The chain links TRBV9 to TRBJ2-1; D unclear. Looked up from germline, CDR1 is SGDLS and CDR2 is YYNGEE. V shed 0 bases and J shed 0 bases, with 7 bases lying between them. The CDR3 is 15 residues long. CDR3 protein: CASSVAGGSYNEQFF. The CDR3 DNA sequence: TGTGCCAGCAGCGTAGCTGGCGGCTCCTACAATGAGCAGTTCTTC.

V gene TRBV28 combines with J gene TRBJ1-2; 10 bases are shared with TRBD1. CDR3 length equals 16 residues. Germline CDR1 MDHEN, CDR2 SYDVKM. With 5 bases clipped from V and 4 bases from J, the junction kept 10 bases outside the gene matches. CDR3 loop: CASSTRDRGRGYGYTF. The CDR3 nucleotides are TGTGCCAGCAGTACGCGGGACAGGGGAAGAGGCTATGGCTACACCTTC.

V is TRBV6-1 and J is TRBJ1-2; D call uncertain. CDR3 length equals 14 residues. V lost 3 bases and J 7 bases, leaving 15 bases between the germline ends. In germline, CDR1 is MNHNS, CDR2 SASEGT. CDR3 bases: TGTGCCAGCAGTGAGCAAGCCTGGAGTGGTGGCTACACCTTC. Its translation is CASSEQAWSGGYTF.

The CDR3 sequence is CASSLASGGPQETQYF. The DNA of the CDR3 is TGTGCCAGCAGCTTAGCTAGCGGGGGACCACAAGAGACCCAGTACTTC. The chain uses TRBV7-2 and TRBJ2-5, with TRBD2 matching over 9 bases. J was trimmed by 2 bases and V by 0 bases; bases with no gene match: 4. Germline CDR1 and CDR2: SGHTA and FQGNSA. The CDR3 loop spans 16 amino acids.

The count of this clone is one. The rearrangement joins TRBV21-1 to TRBJ1-2; the DNA was not compared with TRBD1, the D call given in the table. TRBV21-1 is a pseudogene. The CDR3 contains 18 residues. The CDR3: CASSARDRGLSWSYGYTF. CDR3 bases: TGTGCCAGCAGCGCCCGGGACAGGGGGCTTTCGTGGTCATATGGCTACACCTTC.

The rearrangement joins TRBV7-9 to TRBJ1-2; 7 positions match TRBD1. V shed 5 bases and J 6 bases; nucleotides not matched to a gene: 9. Looked up from germline, CDR1 is SEHNR and CDR2 is FQNEAQ (reference sequence). CDR3 length equals 14 residues. The CDR3 sequence is CASSLNLDRDGYTF. CDR3 nucleotides: TGTGCCAGCAGCCTCAATCTCGACAGGGATGGCTACACCTTC.

The chain employs TRBV4-1 and TRBJ2-1; 10 bases match TRBD2. V was pared by 6 bases and J by 10 bases, with 12 bases of the junction left unmatched. The CDR3 sequence is 15 residues long. Germline V gene sequence: CDR1 MGHRA, CDR2 YSYEKL. CDR3 nucleotides: TGCGCCAGCAGTCTACTGAGCGGGGGGGCCTTAGAGCAGTTCTTC. Protein product: CASSLLSGGALEQFF.

The V and J genes are TRBV4-3 and TRBJ2-5, with a weak D call TRBD2 (6 bases). Germline-derived CDR1 and CDR2 are LGHNA and YSLEER. V was pared by 0 bases and J by 1 base, with 12 bases between. The CDR3 extends over 16 amino acids. In nucleotides, the CDR3 is TGCGCCAGCAGCCAAGATGTTGGGACTCCCCAAGAGACCCAGTACTTC. Protein product: CASSQDVGTPQETQYF.

This sequence joins TRBV7-3 and TRBJ2-3; 8 bases are shared with TRBD1. The CDR3 spans 13 residues. J was trimmed by 4 bases and V by 3 bases; bases with no gene match: 0. CDR1 is SGHTA and CDR2 is FQGTGA in the germline V gene. The CDR3: CASSLTGADTQYF. The CDR3 coding sequence is TGTGCCAGCAGCTTGACAGGGGCAGATACGCAGTATTTT. The variable domain in full, with the rest retrieved from reference TRBV7-3 and TRBJ2-3, is GAGVSQTPSNKVTEKGKYVELRCDPISGHTALYWYRQSLGQGPEFLIYFQGTGAADDSGLPNDRFFAVRPEGSVSTLKIQRTERGDSAVYLCASSLTGADTQYFGPGTRLTVL.

The chain carries TRBV11-3 and TRBJ2-1; 7 bases are shared with TRBD1. With 7 bases clipped from V and 11 bases from J, the junction kept 8 bases outside the gene matches. Germline V CDR1 and CDR2: SGHNT, YENEEA. The CDR3 spans 12 residues. The CDR3 nucleotides read TGTGCCAGCAAAATTGAGAGGGGGCAGCAGTTCTTC. Translated: CASKIERGQQFF.

This chain links TRBV7-8 with TRBJ2-2; 10 bases are shared with TRBD2. CDR1 and CDR2 (germline): SGHVS, FQNEAQ. The CDR3 extends over 17 amino acids. V was clipped by 1 base and J by 4 bases; unmatched bases: 6. As DNA, the CDR3 is TGTGCCAGCAGCTTAGAACTAGCGGGATGGGGCACCGGGGAGCTGTTTTTT. Translation: CASSLELAGWGTGELFF. Full variable domain (rest looked up from reference TRBV7-8 and TRBJ2-2): GAGVSQSPRYKVAKRGQDVALRCDPISGHVSLFWYQQALGQGPEFLTYFQNEAQLDKSGLPSDRFFAERPEGSVSTLKIQRTQQEDSAVYLCASSLELAGWGTGELFFGEGSRLTVL.

The CDR3 nucleotides are TGCGCCAGCAGCCAAGCGTCAGGGGACACCGGGGAGCTGTTTTTT. Translation: CASSQASGDTGELFF. The chain recombines TRBV4-3 with TRBJ2-2, with D possibly matching TRBD1 (6 bases). The V end lost 1 base, the J end lost 3 bases, and 9 bases lay between the germline ends. The CDR3 totals 15 residues. CDR1 is LGHNA, CDR2 YSLEER, per germline.

The chain combines TRBV5-4 with TRBJ1-1; no clear D gene. The CDR3 runs to 15 residues. Trimming took 1 base from V and 2 from J, leaving 12 bases between them. Germline lookup yields CDR1 SGHNT and CDR2 YYREEE (reference sequence). In DNA form, the CDR3 reads TGTGCCAGCAGCTTGATCGGTACAGAAAACACTGAAGCTTTCTTT. This translates into CASSLIGTENTEAFF.

The V call is TRBV11-3, the J call TRBJ2-7; no definite D call. Germline CDR1 and CDR2: SGHNT and YENEEA. The CDR3 sequence is 11 residues long. Trimming took off 5 bases at V and 4 bases at J, with 6 bases between the two ends. CDR3 nucleotide sequence: TGTGCCAGCAGCCCTAATTACGAGCAGTACTTC. It is translated as CASSPNYEQYF.

This clone was recorded once. The rearrangement links TRBV11-3 to TRBJ2-5, with TRBD2 matching over 10 bases. There are 18 residues in the CDR3. J lost 5 bases, V lost 2 bases, and 14 bases had no gene match. Germline CDR1 reads SGHNT; CDR2 reads YENEEA. The CDR3 nucleotides read TGTGCCAGCAGCTTACGAGCTAGCGGGAGTAGGGTGTCGGAGACCCAGTACTTC. Its protein product is CASSLRASGSRVSETQYF.

The chain uses TRBV7-9 and TRBJ2-7; TRBD2 might be the D (5 bases). The CDR3 loop spans 13 amino acids. The germline CDR1 and CDR2 sequences are SEHNR and FQNEAQ (reference sequence). Trimming took off 1 base at V and 5 bases at J, with 9 bases between the two ends. CDR3 residues: CASSLGGWDEQYV. DNA of the CDR3: TGTGCCAGCAGCTTAGGAGGGTGGGACGAGCAGTACGTC.

The gene calls are TRBV23-1 and TRBJ2-7; D possibly corresponds to TRBD1 (5 bases). TRBV23-1 is placed among ORFs of uncertain function. The V and J ends lost 2 bases and 7 bases respectively, with 21 bases between them. This CDR3 has 16 residues. The CDR3 DNA reads as TGCGCCAGCAGTCAAACGAGACAGTCAACATCTACAGAGCAGTACTTC. It is translated as CASSQTRQSTSTEQYF.

The sample holds one count of this clone. This chain joins TRBV4-3 and TRBJ2-3, with D unresolved. This CDR3 spans 15 amino acids. Trimming shortened V by 0 bases and J by 4 bases, and 11 bases separated the two germline ends. Germline CDR1 and CDR2: LGHNA and YSLEER. The CDR3 DNA is TGCGCCAGCAGCCAAGATCGGGTTTCGGCAGATACGCAGTATTTT. Translation: CASSQDRVSADTQYF.